This T cell receptor beta chain was recovered during a study of blood T cell repertoires in COVID-19. The wider study: Acute-phase and convalescent COVID-19 samples originated in the United States, Italy and Spain. PBMCs, B-cell-depleted T cells, or T cells were the source of the cDNA or gDNA that made up the material.

In the original processing: How many nucleated cells were present was estimated from reference gene primer amplification. This table comes from immunoSEQ multiplex PCR, and its TCRdb copy is limited to in-frame clones, with some not included. V and J calls and clone size are those listed in that table; D and trimming were worked out from the DNA. This table has hundreds of thousands of clones, roughly 90% appearing once. V lost 4 bases and J lost 8; bases outside the gene matches: 10. Looked up from germline, CDR1 is MGHDK and CDR2 is SYGVNS. The CDR3 spans 14 residues. The chain recombines TRBV25-1 with TRBJ1-2, with 7 bases identical to TRBD1. Sequencing was done on a sample of peripheral blood. This receptor was identified in a woman aged 30 to 39 with active or convalescent COVID-19. In nucleotides, the CDR3 is TGTGCCAGCAGTGCTCTCACAGGGGAGCGGGGCTACACCTTC. It yields the protein CASSALTGERGYTF.